This TCR beta chain originates from a study of blood T cells in healthy people across ages. The CDR3 has 12 residues. Trimming stripped 8 bases from V and 1 base from J, with 11 bases between. Germline assignment: CDR1 SQVTM and CDR2 ANQGSEA. For the second PCR, which ran for about 6 to 11 cycles, a sample-barcoded 5' primer and a J-beta primer mix were used. TCRdb redid the calling of the 5' RACE reads with MiXCR, one entry per CDR3 protein. The table includes 1.5 million to 2 million distinct CDR3 sequences, roughly 27% detected once. The TCR originated in a woman in her 30s in good health. The chain has TRBV29-1 and TRBJ1-1, with D unresolved. The specimen sequenced was blood. For the CDR3, the DNA is TGCAGCTCCCGGGCAGGGAACACTGAAGCTTTCTTT. Translated: CSSRAGNTEAFF.